This T cell receptor (beta chain) was observed in a study of T cell repertoires in cytomegalovirus infection (dated by TCRdb to the late 2010s). About the investigation overall: Donor HLA type was relevant to the analysis, as public TCR beta signatures indicated carriage of CMV infection together with the matching HLA type. The research as a whole found: In the ex vivo response, HLA-C-restricted CMV-specific TCR beta clonotypes were dominant, and in two of eight donors the single most frequent clonotype came from this HLA-C-restricted group. Cumulative frequency of public TCR beta family members discriminated carriers of CMV infection plus the relevant HLA type in this cohort and an independent approximately 400-donor cohort.

The instrument was an Illumina HiSeq 1500. TCRdb reprocessing: public reads trimmed at Q25 with fastp, clones called with MiXCR, in-frame beta chains kept. Entries are consolidated by CDR3 protein sequence, retaining the most common genes and DNA. Counted in this sample were fewer than 550,000 distinct CDR3 sequences; more than 20% of them appeared once. The ten largest clones capture about 12% of the sample. This clonotype occurred a few times. This clone's antigen is unknown. Qualities for individual bases were not recorded, and no much larger clone is one base off. From the cysteine through the phenylalanine, the CDR3 covers 15 amino acids. Kept here is only the CDR3 DNA, which spans 45 bases and is read in frame from base 1. Trimming removed 1 base from V and 0 bases from J, leaving 8 bases between the germline ends. CDR1 KGHSH and CDR2 LQKENI were looked up in the germline V gene.

This TCR came from a human donor in good health (CMV status not recorded). Some clones in this sample may be carry-over from other donors' samples. The sequenced sample was PBMCs. The chain links TRBV18 with TRBJ2-3; the D gene remains uncertain. CDR3 protein: CASSPLDGSTDTQYF. In nucleotides, the sequence is TGTGCCAGCTCACCACTCGACGGTAGCACAGATACGCAGTATTTT.